The 3 T cell receptor beta chains listed next were all sequenced from one sample in a study of T cell changes during pregnancy in multiple sclerosis. Profiled with immunoSEQ multiplex PCR; TCRdb holds only in-frame clones, not every one. The data hold tens of thousands of clones, with over 80% observed a single time. Source: CD4+ T cells from peripheral blood mononuclear cells, taken in the first trimester of pregnancy. These receptor sequences come from a female donor with multiple sclerosis, enrolled in a pregnancy study.

The V and J genes are TRBV2 and TRBJ2-5; 7 nucleotides line up with TRBD2. Germline assignment: CDR1 SNHLY and CDR2 FYNNEI. Germline trimming cut 3 bases from V and 1 base from J; bases unmatched to any gene: 5. The CDR3 is 15 amino acids. The CDR3 loop reads CASSDGLAGQETQYF. In DNA form, the CDR3 reads TGTGCCAGCAGTGACGGTTTAGCGGGCCAAGAGACCCAGTACTTC.

The chain links TRBV30 to TRBJ1-5, with 8 bases lining up with TRBD1. CDR1 and CDR2 (germline): GTSNPN, SVGIG (reference sequence). After removal of 0 bases from V and 7 bases from J, the junction contained 5 bases not matched to a gene. There are 14 residues in the CDR3. CDR3 residues: CAWSVSGGGQPQHF. CDR3 coding DNA: TGTGCCTGGAGTGTATCAGGGGGCGGGCAGCCCCAGCATTTT.

The chain combines TRBV19 with TRBJ1-1; perhaps TRBD1 as D (5 bases). The CDR3 length is 13 residues. The ends were cut back, 7 bases at V and 4 bases at J, with 13 bases in the middle. CDR1 is LNHDA and CDR2 is SQIVND in the germline V gene (reference sequence). DNA for the CDR3: TGTGCCAGTAAAGGACAATCGGCCACTGAAGCTTTCTTT. Translation gives CASKGQSATEAFF.